The present entry profiles one T cell receptor (beta chain) with its context. The data were obtained in a study of blood T cell repertoires in COVID-19. Study details: The United States, Italy and Spain were the sources of the acute and convalescent COVID-19 samples. T cells, B-cell-depleted T cells, or PBMCs supplied cDNA or gDNA.

Original handling: By means of reference gene primer amplification, nucleated cell counts were estimated. TCRdb's copy holds only in-frame clones and misses some; the assay was immunoSEQ multiplex PCR. For V, J and clone size, that table is used; D and trimming come from the DNA. Among about 320,000 clones, about 82% were seen once, and the ten largest hold approximately 1.5%. This CDR3 region has 13 residues. V gave up 7 bases and J gave up 2 bases; unmatched junction bases: 5. Looked up from germline, CDR1 is SQVTM and CDR2 is ANQGSEA. The chain joins TRBV29-1 to TRBJ1-1; 9 bases align to TRBD1. The sequencing input was peripheral blood. This sequence was found in a woman between 50 and 59 years old with acute or convalescent COVID-19. The CDR3 DNA reads TGCAGCGGACGGGACAGGGCCAACACTGAAGCTTTCTTT. Protein: CSGRDRANTEAFF.